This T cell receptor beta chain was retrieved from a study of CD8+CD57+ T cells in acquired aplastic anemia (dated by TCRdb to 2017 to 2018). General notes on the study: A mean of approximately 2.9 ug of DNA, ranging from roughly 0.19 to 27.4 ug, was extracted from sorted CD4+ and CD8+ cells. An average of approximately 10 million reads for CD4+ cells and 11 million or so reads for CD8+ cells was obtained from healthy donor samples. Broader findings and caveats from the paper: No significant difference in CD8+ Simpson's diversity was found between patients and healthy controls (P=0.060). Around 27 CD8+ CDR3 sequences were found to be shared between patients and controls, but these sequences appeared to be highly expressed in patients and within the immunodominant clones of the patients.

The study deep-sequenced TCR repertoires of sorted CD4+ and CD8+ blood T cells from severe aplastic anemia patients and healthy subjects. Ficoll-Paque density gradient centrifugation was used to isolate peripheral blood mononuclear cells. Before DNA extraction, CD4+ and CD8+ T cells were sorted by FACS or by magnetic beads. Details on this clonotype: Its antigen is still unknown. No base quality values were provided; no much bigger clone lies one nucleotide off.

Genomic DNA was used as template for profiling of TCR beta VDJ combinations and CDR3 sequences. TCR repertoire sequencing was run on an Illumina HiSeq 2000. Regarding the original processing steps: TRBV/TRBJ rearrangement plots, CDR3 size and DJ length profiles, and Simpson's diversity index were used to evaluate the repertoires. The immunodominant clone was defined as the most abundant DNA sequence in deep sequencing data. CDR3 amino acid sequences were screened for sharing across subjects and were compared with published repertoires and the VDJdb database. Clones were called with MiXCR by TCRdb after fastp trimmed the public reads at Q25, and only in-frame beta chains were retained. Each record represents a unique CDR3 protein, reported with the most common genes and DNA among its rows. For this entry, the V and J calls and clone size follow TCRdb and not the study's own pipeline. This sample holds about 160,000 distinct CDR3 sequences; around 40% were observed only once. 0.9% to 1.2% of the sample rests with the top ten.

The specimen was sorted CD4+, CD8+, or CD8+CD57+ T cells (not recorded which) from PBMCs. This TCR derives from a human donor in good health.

In nucleotides, the sequence is TGTGCCAGCAGTGACCTAGTGACTGAAGCTTTCTTT. It translates to CASSDLVTEAFF. This chain joins TRBV25-1 to TRBJ1-1, with no confident D gene call. According to the germline V gene, CDR1 reads MGHDK and CDR2 reads SYGVNS. Including the terminal cysteine and phenylalanine, the CDR3 comprises 12 residues. The entry retains the CDR3 DNA only, 36 bases that are in frame from base 1. V sheds 3 bases and J sheds 5 bases, leaving 7 bases between their ends.